The source of this T cell receptor beta chain is a study of siplizumab effects on memory and regulatory T cells. Assay: immunoSEQ multiplex PCR; the TCRdb copy retains only in-frame clones and omits some. Among roughly 120,000 clones, 90% to 95% were seen once, and the ten largest hold about 0.7%. The CDR3 length is 14 residues. Germline lookup yields CDR1 SNHLY and CDR2 FYNNEI. V lost 7 bases and J 0 bases, leaving 12 bases between the germline ends. This TCR derives from a human donor in good health. The chain links TRBV2 to TRBJ1-1, with a tentative D call TRBD1 (5 bases). Material for sequencing was Tregs sorted from blood. CDR3 in amino acids: CASTSTVLNTEAFF. In DNA, the CDR3 is TGTGCCAGCACATCGACAGTATTGAACACTGAAGCTTTCTTT.